This section outlines one TCR beta chain sequence together with its context. What it recognizes is unknown. Each sample provided at least 5.5 micrograms of extracted total RNA. The sample originates from a study of blood T cells in healthy people across ages. Findings and limits, study-wide: There were more naive CD4+ cells and higher diversity in long-lived donors than in aged donors.

Together with a sample-barcoded 5' primer, a J-beta primer mix was included in a second PCR lasting roughly 6 to 12 cycles. A 12-random-nucleotide template-switch adaptor tagged each cDNA molecule. TCRdb processed the 5' RACE reads anew with MiXCR; each CDR3 protein has one entry. The sample includes roughly 1.7 million distinct CDR3 sequences, about 31% seen only once; the top ten take roughly 12%. V lost 9 bases and J lost 2; bases outside the gene matches: 15. The germline gives CDR1 SEHNR, CDR2 FQNEAQ (reference sequence). CDR3 size: 17 residues. The receptor comes from a woman in her 30s in good health. J is TRBJ2-2 and V is TRBV7-9, with TRBD1 identical over 7 bases. Sequenced material: blood. CDR3 sequence reads: CASSRLLDRVNTGELFF. The CDR3 region has the DNA TGTGCCAGTAGCCGACTCCTCGACAGGGTCAACACCGGGGAGCTGTTTTTT.